This T cell receptor beta chain comes out of a study of T-cell memory formation after mild COVID-19. Study-wide background: TCR clusters were mostly confined to one donor each. Study-wide findings and caveats: There was a balanced CD4/CD8 profile in clones contracting day 15 to 85, and later expanders leaned CD4+. That cross-reactive memory joined was suggested by some responding clones appearing in pre-infection memory.

As for this clonotype: Antigen: not known.

Germline V gene data show CDR1 as MNHEY and CDR2 as SMNVEV (reference sequence). The CDR3 sequence is 15 residues long. The germline V and J ends were trimmed by 4 bases and 7 bases, with 19 bases remaining between them. Via MiXCR, TCRdb re-called the 5' RACE reads, giving one row per CDR3 protein. Altogether about 130,000 distinct CDR3 sequences are present, around 15% being singletons, with the ten largest covering 4% to 6%. Specimen: PBMCs or a T cell subset sorted from them (not recorded which). This clonotype was sampled from a young man who had mild COVID-19 (a few samples of this study predate the infection). Cell type and time point are not known. V gene TRBV27 combines with J gene TRBJ2-5; D not certain. The DNA of the CDR3 is TGTGCCAGCAGTTCCCGGCCGACCCCCATGGGGACCCAGTACTTC. Residues: CASSSRPTPMGTQYF.